The sequence of this TCR beta chain was determined in a study of T cell responses to AZD1222 COVID-19 vaccine. Study-wide points: Clonal diversity may have been underestimated, and the donors were mostly white British, with more females than males. Sampled repertoires all dated from after the peak T cell response.

From germline, CDR1 is SGHAT and CDR2 FQNNGV. The V segment lost 3 bases and the J segment 2 bases; nucleotides outside the gene matches: 3. The CDR3 totals 14 residues. Notes on this clone: Antigen: not known.

TCRdb keeps only in-frame clones here, not all; method: immunoSEQ multiplex PCR. The repertoire consists of approximately 98,000 clones, with roughly 90% occurring once and the leading ten covering approximately 3%. This sequence originates from an adult in good health. This specimen was peripheral blood, taken on day 0 of MenACWY control vaccination. The V call is TRBV11-2, the J call TRBJ2-7; 8 nucleotides align to TRBD1. The CDR3 nucleotides are TGTGCCAGCAGCTTCCCGGGACAGGCCTACGAGCAGTACTTC. Protein: CASSFPGQAYEQYF.